This TCR beta chain came from a study of blood T cell repertoires in COVID-19. In the study overall: Acute-phase and convalescent COVID-19 samples originated in the United States, Italy and Spain. PBMCs, B-cell-depleted T cells, or T cells were the source of the cDNA or gDNA that made up the material.

Trimming cost V 6 bases and J 2 bases; bases outside gene matches: 9. The V gene's germline CDR1 is MNHEY and CDR2 SVGAGI. The CDR3 is 15 amino acids. Methods used by the authors: Reference gene primer amplification yielded estimated nucleated cell counts. Profiling relied on immunoSEQ multiplex PCR, and the TCRdb table lists in-frame clones only, not all of them. V and J calls and clone size are those listed in that table; D and trimming were worked out from the DNA. The table lists around 150,000 clones, around 85% of them singletons, with roughly 8.2% in the top ten. This rearrangement joins TRBV6-5 to TRBJ1-2, with 7 bases identical to TRBD1. Source material: peripheral blood. The sequence derives from a man in his 60s with acute or convalescent COVID-19. CDR3: CASRRGQLVNYGYTF. As DNA, the CDR3 is TGTGCCAGCAGGAGGGGGCAGTTAGTCAACTATGGCTACACCTTC.